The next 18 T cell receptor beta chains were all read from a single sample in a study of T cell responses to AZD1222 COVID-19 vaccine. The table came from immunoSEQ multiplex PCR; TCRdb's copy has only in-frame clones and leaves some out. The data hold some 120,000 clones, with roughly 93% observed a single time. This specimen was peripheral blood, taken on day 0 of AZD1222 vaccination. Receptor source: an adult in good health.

CDR3 protein: CASSRTDGTEAFF. The CDR3 coding sequence is TGTGCCAGCAGTCGGACGGATGGCACTGAAGCTTTCTTT. The V and J genes are TRBV5-4 and TRBJ1-1, with no clear D. Trimming took off 5 bases at V and 4 bases at J, with 12 bases between the two ends. This CDR3 region has 13 residues. Per the germline V gene, CDR1 is SGHNT and CDR2 is YYREEE (reference sequence).

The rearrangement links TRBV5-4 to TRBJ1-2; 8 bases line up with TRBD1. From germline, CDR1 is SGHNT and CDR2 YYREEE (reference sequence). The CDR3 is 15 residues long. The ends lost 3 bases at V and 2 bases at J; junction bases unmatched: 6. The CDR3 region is CASSYGQGGNYGYTF. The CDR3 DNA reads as TGTGCCAGCAGCTACGGACAGGGAGGAAACTATGGCTACACCTTC.

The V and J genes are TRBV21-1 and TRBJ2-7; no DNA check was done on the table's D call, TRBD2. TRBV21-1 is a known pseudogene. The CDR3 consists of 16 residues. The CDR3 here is CASSKKGAGNRYEQYF. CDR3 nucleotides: TGTGCCAGCAGCAAAAAAGGCGCGGGGAATCGGTACGAGCAGTACTTC.

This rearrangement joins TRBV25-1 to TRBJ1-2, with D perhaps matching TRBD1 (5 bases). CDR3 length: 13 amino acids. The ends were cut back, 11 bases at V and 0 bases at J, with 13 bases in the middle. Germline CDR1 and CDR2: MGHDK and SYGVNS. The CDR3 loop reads CAGAGEPNYGYTF. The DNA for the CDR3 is TGTGCCGGGGCGGGAGAGCCTAACTATGGCTACACCTTC.

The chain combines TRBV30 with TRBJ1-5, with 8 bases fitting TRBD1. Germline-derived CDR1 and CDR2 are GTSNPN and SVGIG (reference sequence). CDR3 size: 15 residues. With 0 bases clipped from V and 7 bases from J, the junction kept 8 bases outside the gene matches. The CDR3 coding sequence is TGTGCCTGGAGTGTCCCAGGGGGCGCGGGACAGCCCCAGCATTTT. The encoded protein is CAWSVPGGAGQPQHF.

Here the CDR3 DNA reads TGTGCCAGCAGTTCCGTGGCTAGCGGGGAGACAGATACGCAGTATTTT. Translating it yields CASSSVASGETDTQYF. V and J are TRBV27 and TRBJ2-3, with 9 bases aligning to TRBD2. Unmatched junction bases numbered 8, after V lost 4 bases and J lost 3 bases. CDR3 length: 16 residues. CDR1 is MNHEY, CDR2 SMNVEV, per germline (reference sequence).

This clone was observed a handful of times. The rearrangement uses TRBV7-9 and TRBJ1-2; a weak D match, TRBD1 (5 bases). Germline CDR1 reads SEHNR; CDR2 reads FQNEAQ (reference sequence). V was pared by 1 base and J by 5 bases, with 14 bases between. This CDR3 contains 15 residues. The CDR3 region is CASSLGVRQGYGYTF. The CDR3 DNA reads TGTGCCAGCAGCTTAGGTGTGAGGCAGGGTTATGGCTACACCTTC.

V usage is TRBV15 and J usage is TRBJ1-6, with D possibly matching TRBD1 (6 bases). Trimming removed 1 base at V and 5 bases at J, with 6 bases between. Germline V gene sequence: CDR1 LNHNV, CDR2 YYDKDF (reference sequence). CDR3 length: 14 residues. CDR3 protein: CATSRGQDNSPLHF. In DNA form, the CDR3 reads TGTGCCACCAGCAGAGGACAGGATAATTCACCCCTCCACTTT.

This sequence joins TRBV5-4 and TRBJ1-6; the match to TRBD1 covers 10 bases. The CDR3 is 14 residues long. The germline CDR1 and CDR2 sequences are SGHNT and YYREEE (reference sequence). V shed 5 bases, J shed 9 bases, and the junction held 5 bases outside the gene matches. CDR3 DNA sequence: TGTGCCAGCAGGTCGGGACAGGGGATTTCACCCCTCCACTTT. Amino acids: CASRSGQGISPLHF. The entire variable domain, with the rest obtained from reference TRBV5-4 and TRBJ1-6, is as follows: ETGVTQSPTHLIKTRGQQVTLRCSSQSGHNTVSWYQQALGQGPQFIFQYYREEENGRGNFPPRFSGLQFPNYSSELNVNALELDDSALYLCASRSGQGISPLHFGNGTRLTVT.

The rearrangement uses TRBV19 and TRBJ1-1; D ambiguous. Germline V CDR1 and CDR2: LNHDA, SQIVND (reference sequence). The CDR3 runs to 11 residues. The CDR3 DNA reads TGTGTAATAAAAACAGCCACTGAAGCTTTCTTT. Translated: CVIKTATEAFF.

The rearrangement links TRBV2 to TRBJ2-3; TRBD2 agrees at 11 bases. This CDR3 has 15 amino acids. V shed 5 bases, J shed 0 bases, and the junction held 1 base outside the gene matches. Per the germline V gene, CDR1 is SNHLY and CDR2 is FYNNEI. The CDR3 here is CASSRLAGSTDTQYF. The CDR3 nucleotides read TGTGCCAGCAGTAGACTAGCGGGGAGCACAGATACGCAGTATTTT.

The CDR3 nucleotides are TGTGCCAGCAGCGTAGGTGGGGGGGCCACAGATACGCAGTATTTT. It is translated as CASSVGGGATDTQYF. The chain has TRBV9 and TRBJ2-3; tentative D call: TRBD2 (7 bases). Germline CDR1 is SGDLS and CDR2 is YYNGEE. The CDR3 spans 15 residues. V was cut by 0 bases and J by 2 bases, with 10 bases left in between. Together with reference TRBV9 and TRBJ2-3, the CDR3 gives the full variable domain: DSGVTQTPKHLITATGQRVTLRCSPRSGDLSVYWYQQSLDQGLQFLIQYYNGEERAKGNILERFSAQQFPDLHSELNLSSLELGDSALYFCASSVGGGATDTQYFGPGTRLTVL.

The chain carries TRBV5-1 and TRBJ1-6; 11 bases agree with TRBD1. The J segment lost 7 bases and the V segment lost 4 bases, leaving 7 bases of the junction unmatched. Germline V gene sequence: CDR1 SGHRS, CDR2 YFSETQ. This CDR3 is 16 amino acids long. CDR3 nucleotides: TGCGCCAGCAGCATGGGACAGGGGGTTATAAATTCACCCCTCCACTTT. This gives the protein CASSMGQGVINSPLHF. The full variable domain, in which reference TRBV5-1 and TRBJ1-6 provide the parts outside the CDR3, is KAGVTQTPRYLIKTRGQQVTLSCSPISGHRSVSWYQQTPGQGLQFLFEYFSETQRNKGNFPGRFSGRQFSNSRSEMNVSTLELGDSALYLCASSMGQGVINSPLHFGNGTRLTVT.

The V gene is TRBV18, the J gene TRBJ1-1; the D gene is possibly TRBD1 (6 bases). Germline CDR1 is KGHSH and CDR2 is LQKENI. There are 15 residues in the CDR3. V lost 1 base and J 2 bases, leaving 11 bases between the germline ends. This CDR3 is CASSPRSGGNTEAFF. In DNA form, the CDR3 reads TGTGCCAGCTCACCACGATCGGGGGGCAACACTGAAGCTTTCTTT.

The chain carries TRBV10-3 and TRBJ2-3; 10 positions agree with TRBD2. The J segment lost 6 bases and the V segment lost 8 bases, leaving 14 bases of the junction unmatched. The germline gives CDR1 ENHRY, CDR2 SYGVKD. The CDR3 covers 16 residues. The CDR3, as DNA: TGTGCCATCGGCGTAGCGGGGGGAGGATTTGTGGATACGCAGTATTTT. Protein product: CAIGVAGGGFVDTQYF.

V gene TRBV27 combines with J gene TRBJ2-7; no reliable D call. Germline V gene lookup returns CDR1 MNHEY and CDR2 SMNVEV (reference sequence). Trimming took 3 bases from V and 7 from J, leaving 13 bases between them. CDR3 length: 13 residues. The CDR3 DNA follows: TGTGCCAGCAGTTTTACAGTATTAGGTGAGCAGTACTTC. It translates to CASSFTVLGEQYF.

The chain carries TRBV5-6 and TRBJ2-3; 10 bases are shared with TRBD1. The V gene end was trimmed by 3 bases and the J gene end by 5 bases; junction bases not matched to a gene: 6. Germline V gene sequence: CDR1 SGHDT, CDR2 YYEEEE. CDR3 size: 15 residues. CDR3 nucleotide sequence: TGTGCCAGCAGCTCCGGGACAGGGGCCCGAGATACGCAGTATTTT. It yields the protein CASSSGTGARDTQYF.

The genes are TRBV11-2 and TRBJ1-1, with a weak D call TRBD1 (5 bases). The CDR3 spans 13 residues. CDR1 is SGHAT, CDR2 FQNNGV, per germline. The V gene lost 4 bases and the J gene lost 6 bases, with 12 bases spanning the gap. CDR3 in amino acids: CASSSSSGAEAFF. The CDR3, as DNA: TGTGCCAGCAGCTCGTCCTCGGGGGCTGAAGCTTTCTTT. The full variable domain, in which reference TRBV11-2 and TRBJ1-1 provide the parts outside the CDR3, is EAGVAQSPRYKIIEKRQSVAFWCNPISGHATLYWYQQILGQGPKLLIQFQNNGVVDDSQLPKDRFSAERLKGVDSTLKIQPAKLEDSAVYLCASSSSSGAEAFFGQGTRLTVV.